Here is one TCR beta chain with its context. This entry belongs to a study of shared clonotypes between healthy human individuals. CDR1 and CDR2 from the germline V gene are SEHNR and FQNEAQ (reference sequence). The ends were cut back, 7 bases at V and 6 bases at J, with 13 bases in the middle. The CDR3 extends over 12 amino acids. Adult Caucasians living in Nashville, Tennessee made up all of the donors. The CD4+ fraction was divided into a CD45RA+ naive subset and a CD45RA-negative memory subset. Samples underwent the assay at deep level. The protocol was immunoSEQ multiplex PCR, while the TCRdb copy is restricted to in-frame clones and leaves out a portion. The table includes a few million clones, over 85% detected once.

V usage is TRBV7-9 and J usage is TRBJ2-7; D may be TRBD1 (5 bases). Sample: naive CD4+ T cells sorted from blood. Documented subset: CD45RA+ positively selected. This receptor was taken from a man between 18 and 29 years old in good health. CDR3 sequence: CASTRGAREQYF. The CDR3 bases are TGTGCCAGCACCCGTGGGGCTCGCGAGCAGTACTTC.